This T cell receptor beta chain was identified during a study of beta chain features in type 1 diabetes. Turning to the study itself: Age, gender, cell numbers and subset yield matched between patients and controls.

This clone was counted only a few times. The antigen remains unidentified. Study-wide findings and caveats: Patients showed naive, central memory and Treg TCRB repertoires that appeared more similar than those of healthy donors. When Type 1 diabetes patients were examined, their TCRB CDR3s proved moderately but significantly shorter in all four CD4+ subsets.

With 6 bases clipped from V and 2 bases from J, the junction kept 4 bases outside the gene matches. The CDR3 is made up of 14 amino acids. Per the germline V gene, CDR1 is MDHEN and CDR2 is SYDVKM. The investigators reverse transcribed all of the isolated RNA, so they sequenced expressed TCRB transcripts. Assay: immunoSEQ multiplex PCR; the TCRdb copy retains only in-frame clones and omits some. Among 95,000 to 150,000 clones listed, 16% were seen once. This TCR was sampled from a man between 25 and 39 years old with type 1 diabetes. The chain couples TRBV28 to TRBJ2-1; 7 bases map to TRBD1. What was sequenced was central memory CD4+ T cells from blood. CDR3 loop: CASSPGTAYNEQFF. As DNA, the CDR3 is TGTGCCAGCAGCCCCGGGACAGCCTACAATGAGCAGTTCTTC.